This T cell receptor beta chain was recovered during a study of T cells in Graves' hyperthyroidism and ophthalmopathy (dated by TCRdb to the late 2010s). Study-level background: Peripheral blood samples were taken at initial diagnosis, before any treatment was given. To identify distinguishing TCR V-J signatures, a discovery cohort of around 100 patients was used, comprising 43 with Graves' ophthalmopathy and some 60 with stable Graves' hyperthyroidism. Whether ophthalmopathy could be predicted prospectively was tested in an independent validation cohort made up of fewer than 20 hyperthyroidism patients plus 17 patients who later progressed to ophthalmopathy. The approximately 100 discovery patients were divided at random into training and test sets in a 7:3 ratio. In more than 5 Graves' hyperthyroidism patients, the study also compared T-cell repertoires from thyroid tissue with T-cell repertoires from blood. Once sampling was done, hyperthyroidism patients were given methimazole at a starting dose of 30 mg daily, whereas ophthalmopathy patients were given high-dose intravenous methylprednisolone. The paper reports TCR Vbeta CDR3 sequencing of approximately 140 peripheral blood samples: 40 to 45 ophthalmopathy, roughly 80 hyperthyroidism and approximately 17 progressor patients. The full study reports these points: Blood samples also contained most of the expanded thyroid clonotypes (frequency above 0.001), which suggests that blood repertoires may reflect thyroid immune responses. Sample size was not statistically predetermined, and investigators were not blinded to group allocation. During validation, the model predicted progression to ophthalmopathy a median of approximately 7 months ahead of onset, with approximately 70% sensitivity and less than 85% specificity. A 13 V-J signature model separated ophthalmopathy from stable hyperthyroidism, with just over 85% sensitivity and 81.08% specificity in cross-validation and 80%/75% in testing.

The TCR beta CDR3 regions were amplified from the RNA transcripts. The first round of RT-PCR for the TCR CDR3 was performed with the HTBI primer set and the Qiagen OneStep RT-PCR kit. The libraries were constructed in a second round of multiplex PCR and then size-selected and purified. Paired-end sequencing of the libraries was performed with 100 bp reads on an Illumina HiSeq2000. Per the original workflow: SOAPnuke was used to process the raw data, throwing out any read that contained adapters or uncalled bases, had a mean Phred below 15, or lacked an exact constant-primer or identifier match. High-quality paired reads were merged with COPE v1.2.5, and unique nucleotide sequences were defined as clonotypes. MiTCR v1.1 was used to align clonotypes to the IMGT TRBV, TRBD and TRBJ reference segments. Only V-J combinations with frequency above 0.0001, covering 99% to 99.2% of repertoires, were analysed. The TCS score was defined as the ratio of F50 (clonal expansion) to E x V (chaos), calculated using BLOSUM62-based TCRdist between CDR3 peptides within each V-J. Welch's t-statistics and random forest reduced roughly 500 V-J features to about 13, which were used in a naive Bayes classifier (R e1071). Using fastp at Q25 and MiXCR, TCRdb reprocessed the public reads and kept productive beta chains. Entries that share a CDR3 protein sequence are merged under the most common genes and DNA. Clone size and V and J calls follow TCRdb, not the original study. The sample table lists approximately 480,000 distinct CDR3 sequences, around 21% of them with a count of one. The ten largest clones add up to about 26% of the sample.

Details on this clonotype: What antigen it recognizes has not been identified. Base qualities are not at hand, and no much larger clone is one base apart.

From the cysteine through the phenylalanine, the CDR3 covers 13 amino acids. Only the CDR3 region is kept as DNA, spanning 39 bases read in frame from base 1. V gives up 7 bases and J gives up 0 bases, and the segment between their germline ends measures 9 bases. Stable Graves' hyperthyroidism was defined as the absence of progression to ophthalmopathy over 18 months of follow-up. Hyperthyroidism patients were aged 18 to 65 years and newly diagnosed, with disease duration of less than 2 months. Exclusion was applied to patients with uncontrolled infections, other autoimmune diseases, pregnancy or lactation. Diagnoses were established on the basis of clinical symptoms, serum thyroxine and TRAb, thyroid ultrasound, and orbital computed tomography. Ficoll-Paque density gradient centrifugation was used to isolate PBMCs from approximately 10 ml of fresh peripheral blood. Total RNA was extracted with Trizol reagent, and quality was checked on an Agilent 2100 Bioanalyzer.

The source of this sequence is a man younger than 35 with Graves' hyperthyroidism. The rearrangement joined TRBV12-3 or TRBV12-4 to TRBJ1-1; no D segment can be confidently identified. Sequenced material: blood. The CDR3 region: CASTLIMNTEAFF. The DNA reads TGTGCCAGCACCCTTATCATGAACACTGAAGCTTTCTTT.